Following are 3 T cell receptor beta chains from one sample sequenced in a study of blood T cell repertoires in COVID-19. Profiling relied on immunoSEQ multiplex PCR, and the TCRdb table lists in-frame clones only, not all of them. The sample includes hundreds of thousands of clones, around 89% seen only once; the top ten take about 3%. Material for sequencing was peripheral blood. The source is a young woman with COVID-19, enrolled during active disease.

This chain connects TRBV11-3 to TRBJ2-7, with 10 bases that match TRBD1. Germline CDR1 and CDR2: SGHNT and YENEEA. Trimming at V came to 4 bases and at J to 3 bases, leaving 6 bases not matched to a gene. This CDR3 region has 15 residues. CDR3 amino acids: CASSSGTGASYEQYF. In nucleotides, the CDR3 is TGTGCCAGCAGCTCCGGGACAGGGGCTAGCTACGAGCAGTACTTC.

The table lists this clone with a count of one. J is TRBJ2-1 and V is TRBV2; TRBD2 is a possible D gene (5 bases). From germline, CDR1 is SNHLY and CDR2 FYNNEI. The CDR3 covers 14 residues. Between the trimmed V and J ends, which lost 4 bases and 1 base, there was a span of 8 bases. This chain's CDR3 is CASSAGRSYNEQFF. The CDR3 bases are TGTGCCAGCAGTGCGGGGAGATCCTACAATGAGCAGTTCTTC. Looking up the rest from reference TRBV2 and TRBJ2-1 gives the full variable domain: EPEVTQTPSHQVTQMGQEVILRCVPISNHLYFYWYRQILGQKVEFLVSFYNNEISEKSEIFDDQFSVERPDGSNFTLKIRSTKLEDSAMYFCASSAGRSYNEQFFGPGTRLTVL.

V gene TRBV21-1 combines with J gene TRBJ2-2; TRBD1, as called in the table, went unchecked against the DNA. TRBV21-1 is a known pseudogene. The CDR3 sequence is 16 residues long. This chain's CDR3 is CASSKEGPGESGELFF. CDR3 sequence (DNA): TGTGCCAGCAGCAAAGAGGGGCCAGGAGAGTCCGGGGAGCTGTTTTTT.